This T cell receptor (beta chain) was identified in a study of technical replicates of blood from a few donors. From germline, CDR1 is MNHNY and CDR2 SVGAGI (reference sequence). V was clipped by 6 bases and J by 0 bases, with 15 bases between them. This CDR3 comprises 16 residues. Clones were read by immunoSEQ multiplex PCR, and TCRdb kept only the in-frame ones, dropping some. The sample contains about 61,000 clones, 97% of which appear only once. This TCR was sampled from a human donor in good health. This chain links TRBV6-6 with TRBJ1-5; D call uncertain. Material for sequencing was T cells isolated from PBMCs. The CDR3 sequence: CASSPTGRHSNQPQHF. For the CDR3, the DNA is TGTGCCAGCAGCCCGACCGGGAGACATAGCAATCAGCCCCAGCATTTT.